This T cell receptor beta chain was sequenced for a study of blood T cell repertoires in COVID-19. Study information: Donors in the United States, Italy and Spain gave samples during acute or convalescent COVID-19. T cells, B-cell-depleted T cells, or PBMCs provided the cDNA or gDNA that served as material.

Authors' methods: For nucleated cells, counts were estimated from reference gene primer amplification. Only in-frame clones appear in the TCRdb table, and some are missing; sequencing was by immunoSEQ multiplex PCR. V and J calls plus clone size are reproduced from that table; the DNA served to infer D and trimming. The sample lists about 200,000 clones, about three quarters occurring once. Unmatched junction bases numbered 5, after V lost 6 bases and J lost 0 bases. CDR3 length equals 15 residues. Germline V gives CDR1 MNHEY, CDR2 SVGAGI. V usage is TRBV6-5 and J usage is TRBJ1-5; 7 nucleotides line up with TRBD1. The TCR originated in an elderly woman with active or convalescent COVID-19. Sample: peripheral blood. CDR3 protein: CASSNGQASNQPQHF. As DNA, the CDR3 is TGTGCCAGCAGCAACGGACAGGCTAGCAATCAGCCCCAGCATTTT.